Below, one TCR beta chain is given with its context. Generated by immunoSEQ multiplex PCR, the TCRdb table keeps only in-frame clones and is missing some. Of 70,000 to 95,000 clones in the sample, about 81% were seen once. This record comes from a study of OX40 agonist ivuxolimab in advanced cancers. The receptor was derived from an adult with an advanced solid tumor such as melanoma, head and neck, liver or kidney cancer. Source: CD4+ or CD8+ T cells sorted from blood, taken in a trial of the OX40 agonist ivuxolimab.

The CDR3 reads CASSRRQGKETQYF. The DNA of the CDR3 is TGTGCCAGCAGCCGGCGACAGGGCAAAGAGACCCAGTACTTC. The chain is built from TRBV14 and TRBJ2-5; 7 bases match TRBD1. This CDR3 spans 14 amino acids. CDR1 and CDR2 from the germline V gene are SGHDN and FVKESK. V lost 4 bases, J lost 3 bases, and 5 bases stayed unmatched.